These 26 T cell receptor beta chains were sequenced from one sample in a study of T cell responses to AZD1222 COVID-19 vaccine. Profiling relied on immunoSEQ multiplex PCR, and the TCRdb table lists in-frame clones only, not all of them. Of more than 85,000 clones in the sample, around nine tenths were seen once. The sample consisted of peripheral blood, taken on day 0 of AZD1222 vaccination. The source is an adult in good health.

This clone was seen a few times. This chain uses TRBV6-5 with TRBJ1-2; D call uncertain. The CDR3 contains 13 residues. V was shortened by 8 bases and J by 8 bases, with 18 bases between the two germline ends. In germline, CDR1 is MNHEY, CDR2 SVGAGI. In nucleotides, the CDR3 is TGTGCCAGCGAACCGGGAGGAGGAACGGGCTACACCTTC. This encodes CASEPGGGTGYTF.

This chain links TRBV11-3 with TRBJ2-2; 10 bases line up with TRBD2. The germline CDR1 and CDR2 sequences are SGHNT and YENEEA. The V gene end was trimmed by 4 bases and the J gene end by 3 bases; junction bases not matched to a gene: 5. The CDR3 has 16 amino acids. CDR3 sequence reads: CASSSPAGGDTGELFF. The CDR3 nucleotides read TGTGCCAGCAGCTCCCCAGCGGGAGGGGACACCGGGGAGCTGTTTTTT. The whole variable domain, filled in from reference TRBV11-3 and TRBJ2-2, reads EAGVVQSPRYKIIEKKQPVAFWCNPISGHNTLYWYLQNLGQGPELLIRYENEEAVDDSQLPKDRFSAERLKGVDSTLKIQPAELGDSAVYLCASSSPAGGDTGELFFGEGSRLTVL.

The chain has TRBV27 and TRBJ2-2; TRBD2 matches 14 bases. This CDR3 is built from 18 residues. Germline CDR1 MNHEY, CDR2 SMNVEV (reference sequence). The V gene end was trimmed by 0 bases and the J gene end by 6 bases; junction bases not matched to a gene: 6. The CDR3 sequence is CASSLSGLAGGRAGELFF. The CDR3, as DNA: TGTGCCAGCAGTTTATCCGGACTAGCGGGAGGAAGGGCCGGGGAGCTGTTTTTT.

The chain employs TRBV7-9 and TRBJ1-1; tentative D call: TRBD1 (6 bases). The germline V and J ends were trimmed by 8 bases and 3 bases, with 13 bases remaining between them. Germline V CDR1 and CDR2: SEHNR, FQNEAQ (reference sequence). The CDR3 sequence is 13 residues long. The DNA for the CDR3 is TGTGCCAGCGGCGGGGAGGGGGACACTGAAGCTTTCTTT. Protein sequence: CASGGEGDTEAFF. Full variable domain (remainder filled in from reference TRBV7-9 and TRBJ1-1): DTGVSQNPRHKITKRGQNVTFRCDPISEHNRLYWYRQTLGQGPEFLTYFQNEAQLEKSRLLSDRFSAERPKGSFSTLEIQRTEQGDSAMYLCASGGEGDTEAFFGQGTRLTVV.

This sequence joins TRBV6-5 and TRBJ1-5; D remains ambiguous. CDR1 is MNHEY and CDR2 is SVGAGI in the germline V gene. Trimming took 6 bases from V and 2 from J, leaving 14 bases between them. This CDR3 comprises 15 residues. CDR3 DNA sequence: TGTGCCAGCAGAATAACAGCTGTAGGCAATCAGCCCCAGCATTTT. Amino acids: CASRITAVGNQPQHF.

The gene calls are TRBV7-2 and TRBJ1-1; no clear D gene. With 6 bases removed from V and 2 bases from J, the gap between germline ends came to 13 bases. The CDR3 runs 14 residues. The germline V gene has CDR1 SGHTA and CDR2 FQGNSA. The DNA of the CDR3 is TGTGCCAGCAGTTCCGAAAGGAGTAACACTGAAGCTTTCTTT. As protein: CASSSERSNTEAFF.

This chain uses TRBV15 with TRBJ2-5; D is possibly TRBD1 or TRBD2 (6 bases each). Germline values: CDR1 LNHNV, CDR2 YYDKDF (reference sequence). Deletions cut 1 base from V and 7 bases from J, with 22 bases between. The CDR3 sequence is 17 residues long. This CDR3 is CATSRADLLGGHATQYF. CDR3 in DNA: TGTGCCACCAGCAGAGCCGACCTACTAGGGGGGCATGCGACCCAGTACTTC. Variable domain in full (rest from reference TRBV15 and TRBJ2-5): DAMVIQNPRYQVTQFGKPVTLSCSQTLNHNVMYWYQQKSSQAPKLLFHYYDKDFNNEADTPDNFQSRRPNTSFCFLDIRSPGLGDTAMYLCATSRADLLGGHATQYFGPGTRLLVL.

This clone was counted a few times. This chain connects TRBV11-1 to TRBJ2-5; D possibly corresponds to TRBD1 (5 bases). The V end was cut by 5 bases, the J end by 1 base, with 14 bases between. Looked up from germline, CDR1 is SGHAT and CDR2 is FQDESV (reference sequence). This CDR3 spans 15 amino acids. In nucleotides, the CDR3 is TGTGCCAGCAGCGGTCTAAAAGACAGCCAAGAGACCCAGTACTTC. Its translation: CASSGLKDSQETQYF.

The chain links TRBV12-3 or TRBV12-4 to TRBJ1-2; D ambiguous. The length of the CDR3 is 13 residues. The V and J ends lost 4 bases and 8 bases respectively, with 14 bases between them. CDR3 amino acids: CASSSVGVGGYTF. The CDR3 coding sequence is TGTGCCAGCAGTTCGGTGGGAGTCGGCGGCTACACCTTC.

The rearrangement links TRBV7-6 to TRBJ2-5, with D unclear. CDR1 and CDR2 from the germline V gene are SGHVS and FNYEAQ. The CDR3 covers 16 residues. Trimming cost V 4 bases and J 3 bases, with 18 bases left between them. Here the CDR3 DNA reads TGTGCCAGCAGCTCCCACCCGGGCGTTGGGGAAGAGACCCAGTACTTC. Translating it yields CASSSHPGVGEETQYF. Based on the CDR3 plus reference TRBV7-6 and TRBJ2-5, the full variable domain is GAGVSQSPRYKVTKRGQDVALRCDPISGHVSLYWYRQALGQGPEFLTYFNYEAQQDKSGLPNDRFSAERPEGSISTLTIQRTEQRDSAMYRCASSSHPGVGEETQYFGPGTRLLVL.

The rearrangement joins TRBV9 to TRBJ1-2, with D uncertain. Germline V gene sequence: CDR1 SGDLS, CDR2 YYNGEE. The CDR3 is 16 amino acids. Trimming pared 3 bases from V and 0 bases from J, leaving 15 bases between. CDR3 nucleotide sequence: TGTGCCAGCAGCGGCACCAGCTGGAGACCTAACTATGGCTACACCTTC. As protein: CASSGTSWRPNYGYTF.

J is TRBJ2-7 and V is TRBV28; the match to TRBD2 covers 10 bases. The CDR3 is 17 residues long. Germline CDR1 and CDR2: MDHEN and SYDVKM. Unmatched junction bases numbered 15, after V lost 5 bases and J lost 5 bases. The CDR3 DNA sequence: TGTGCCAGCAGTGGGCCCAGGGTAGCGGGAGGTAACGACGAGCAGTACGTC. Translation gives CASSGPRVAGGNDEQYV.

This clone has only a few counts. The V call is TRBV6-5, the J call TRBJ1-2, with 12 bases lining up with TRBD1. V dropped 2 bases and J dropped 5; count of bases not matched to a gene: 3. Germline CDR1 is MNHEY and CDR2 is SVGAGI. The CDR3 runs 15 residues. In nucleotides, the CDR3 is TGTGCCAGCAGTTACCGGGGACAGGGGGCATATGGCTACACCTTC. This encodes CASSYRGQGAYGYTF.

CDR3 region: CASSQELASDYNSPLHF. Written as DNA, the CDR3 is TGTGCCAGCAGCCAAGAACTAGCCTCTGATTATAATTCACCCCTCCACTTT. J is TRBJ1-6 and V is TRBV3-1 (or the pseudogene TRBV3-2); D uncertain. V was trimmed by 0 bases and J by 4 bases, leaving 13 bases between them. The CDR3 loop spans 17 amino acids. Germline CDR1 is LGHDT and CDR2 is YNNKEL (reference sequence).

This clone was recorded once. The CDR3 region has the DNA TGTGCCAGCAGTTCGGGGGGCCCCTACGAGCAGTACTTC. It encodes CASSSGGPYEQYF. V is TRBV12-3 or TRBV12-4 and J is TRBJ2-7; maybe TRBD2 (7 bases). V was trimmed by 4 bases and J by 2 bases, leaving 9 bases between them. The CDR3 covers 13 residues.

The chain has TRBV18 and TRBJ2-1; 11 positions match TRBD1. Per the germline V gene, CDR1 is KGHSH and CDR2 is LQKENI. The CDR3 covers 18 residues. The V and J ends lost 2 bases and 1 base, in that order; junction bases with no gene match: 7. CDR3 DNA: TGTGCCAGCTCACCATTCGGACAGGGGGCGAGTTCCTACAATGAGCAGTTCTTC. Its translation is CASSPFGQGASSYNEQFF.

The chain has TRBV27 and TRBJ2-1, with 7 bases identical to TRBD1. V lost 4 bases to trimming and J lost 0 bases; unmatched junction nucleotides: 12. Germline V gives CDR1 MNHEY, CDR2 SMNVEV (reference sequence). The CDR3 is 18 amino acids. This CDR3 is CASSSPGQGVTSYNEQFF. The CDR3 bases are TGTGCCAGCAGTTCCCCCGGGCAGGGGGTCACCTCCTACAATGAGCAGTTCTTC.

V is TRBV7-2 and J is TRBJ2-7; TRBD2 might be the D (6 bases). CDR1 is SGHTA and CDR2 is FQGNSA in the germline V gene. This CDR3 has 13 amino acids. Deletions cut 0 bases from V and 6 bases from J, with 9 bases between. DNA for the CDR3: TGTGCCAGCAGCTTAGCGCCGGAGGGCGAGCAGTACGTC. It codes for CASSLAPEGEQYV.

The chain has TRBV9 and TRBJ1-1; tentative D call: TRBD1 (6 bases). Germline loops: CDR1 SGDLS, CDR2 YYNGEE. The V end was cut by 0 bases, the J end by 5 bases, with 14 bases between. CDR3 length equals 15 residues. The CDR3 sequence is CASSVGPGVETEAFF. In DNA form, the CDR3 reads TGTGCCAGCAGCGTAGGACCAGGGGTCGAGACTGAAGCTTTCTTT. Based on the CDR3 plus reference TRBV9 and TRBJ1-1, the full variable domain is DSGVTQTPKHLITATGQRVTLRCSPRSGDLSVYWYQQSLDQGLQFLIQYYNGEERAKGNILERFSAQQFPDLHSELNLSSLELGDSALYFCASSVGPGVETEAFFGQGTRLTVV.

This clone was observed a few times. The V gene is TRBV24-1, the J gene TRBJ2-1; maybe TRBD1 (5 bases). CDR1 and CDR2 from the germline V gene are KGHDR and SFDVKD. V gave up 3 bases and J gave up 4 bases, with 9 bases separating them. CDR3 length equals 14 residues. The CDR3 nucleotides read TGTGCCACCAGTGATCGCAGACAGTACAATGAGCAGTTCTTC. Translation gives CATSDRRQYNEQFF.

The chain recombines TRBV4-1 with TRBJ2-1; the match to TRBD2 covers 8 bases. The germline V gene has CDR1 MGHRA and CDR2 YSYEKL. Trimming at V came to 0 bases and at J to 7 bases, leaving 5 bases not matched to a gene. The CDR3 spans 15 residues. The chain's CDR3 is CASSQEGLVWNEQFF. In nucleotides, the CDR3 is TGCGCCAGCAGCCAAGAGGGACTAGTTTGGAATGAGCAGTTCTTC.

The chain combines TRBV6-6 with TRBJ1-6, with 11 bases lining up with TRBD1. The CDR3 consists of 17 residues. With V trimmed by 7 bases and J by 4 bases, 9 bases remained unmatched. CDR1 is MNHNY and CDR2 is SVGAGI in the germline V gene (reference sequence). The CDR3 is CASTRRTGGAYNSPLHF. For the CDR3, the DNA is TGTGCCAGCACTCGTCGGACAGGGGGCGCTTATAATTCACCCCTCCACTTT.

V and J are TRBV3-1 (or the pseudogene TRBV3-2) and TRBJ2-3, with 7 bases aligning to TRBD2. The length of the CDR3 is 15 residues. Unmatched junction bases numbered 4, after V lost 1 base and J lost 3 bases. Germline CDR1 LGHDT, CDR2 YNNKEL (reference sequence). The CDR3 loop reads CASSQGGGPTDTQYF. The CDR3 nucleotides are TGTGCCAGCAGCCAAGGCGGGGGACCTACAGATACGCAGTATTTT.

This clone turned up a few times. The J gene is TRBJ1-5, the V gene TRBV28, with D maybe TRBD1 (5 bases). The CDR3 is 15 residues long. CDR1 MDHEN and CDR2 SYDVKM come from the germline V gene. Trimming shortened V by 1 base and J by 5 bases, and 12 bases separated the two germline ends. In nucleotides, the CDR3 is TGTGCCAGCAGTTTATTGGCGGGGGTCGATCAGCCCCAGCATTTT. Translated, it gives CASSLLAGVDQPQHF.

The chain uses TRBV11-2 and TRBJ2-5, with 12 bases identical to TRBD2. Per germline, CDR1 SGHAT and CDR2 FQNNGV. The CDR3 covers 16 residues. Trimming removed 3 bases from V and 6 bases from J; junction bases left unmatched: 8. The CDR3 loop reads CASSFGPSGGVQTQYF. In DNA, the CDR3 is TGTGCCAGCAGCTTTGGGCCTAGCGGGGGGGTTCAGACCCAGTACTTC.

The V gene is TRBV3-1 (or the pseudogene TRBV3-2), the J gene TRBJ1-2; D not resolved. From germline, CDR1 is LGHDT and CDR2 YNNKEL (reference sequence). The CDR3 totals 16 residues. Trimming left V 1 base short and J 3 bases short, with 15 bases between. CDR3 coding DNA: TGTGCCAGCAGCCAAGTTTGGGCGTCTGGGGACTATGGCTACACCTTC. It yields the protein CASSQVWASGDYGYTF.